This is a list of T cell receptor beta chains from one sample in a study of blood T cell repertoires in COVID-19. Only in-frame clones appear in the TCRdb table, and some are missing; sequencing was by immunoSEQ multiplex PCR. The table shows 50,000 to 70,000 clones, with 65% to 85% occurring only once. Source material: peripheral blood. These receptors all stem from an elderly man with COVID-19, enrolled during active disease. The CDR3 runs from the conserved cysteine through the conserved F or W. A D gene is named only where the DNA matches it firmly. The size of a clone is reported for some rows only, either as once, few or many, or as a class for expanded clones.

DNA,CDR3,J,D,V,size
TGTGCCAGCAGAACGACAGTGCAATATGGCTACACCTTC,CASRTTVQYGYTF,TRBJ1-2,-,TRBV2,many
TGCAGCGTTGAAGGTACTAGCATCACAGATACGCAGTATTTT,CSVEGTSITDTQYF,TRBJ2-3,-,TRBV29-1,once
TGTGCCAGCAGCTTGGGGGGCGGGGCTAAGGCGTCTGAAGCTTTCTTT,CASSLGGGAKASEAFF,TRBJ1-1,-,TRBV5-8,-
TGTGCCAGCAGTTTCCGAGGGGGCGACTATGGCTACACCTTC,CASSFRGGDYGYTF,TRBJ1-2,TRBD1,TRBV27,-
TGCGCCAGCAGCGGGCCCGGACAGGGGGCGGGTACCGGGGAGCTGTTTTTT,CASSGPGQGAGTGELFF,TRBJ2-2,TRBD1,TRBV5-1,-
TGCAGCGTTCGGACTAGCGGGAGGACCTACAATGAGCAGTTCTTC,CSVRTSGRTYNEQFF,TRBJ2-1,TRBD2,TRBV29-1,-
TGCGCCAGCAGTACAGGCCTCGGCAATGAAAAACTGTTTTTT,CASSTGLGNEKLFF,TRBJ1-4,-,TRBV5-1,-
TGTGCCAGCAGACTAGACGTAGGCAATCAGCCCCAGCATTTT,CASRLDVGNQPQHF,TRBJ1-5,-,TRBV27,-
TGTGCCAGCAGCATAAATTCTACATGGCGGGGCGCAGGGCAGCCCCAGCATTTT,CASSINSTWRGAGQPQHF,TRBJ1-5,-,TRBV9,-
TGTGCCAGCAGCTTAGCGGGCAGCATCTCTGGAAACACCATATATTTT,CASSLAGSISGNTIYF,TRBJ1-3,-,TRBV7-6,few
TGTGCCAGCAGCACTCAGACCCAAACCGGGGAGCAGTTCTTC,CASSTQTQTGEQFF,TRBJ2-1,-,TRBV9,-
TGTGCCAGCTCACCTTTCACACGGGGAGGAGAGACCCAGTACTTC,CASSPFTRGGETQYF,TRBJ2-5,-,TRBV18,-
TGTGCCAGCAGCCGCAAACCCAGCGGGGCAGGGTTCTTC,CASSRKPSGAGFF,TRBJ2-1,TRBD2,TRBV7-2,-
TGTGCCAGCAGCTTGGATAATAGCGGGAGTCCCGATACGCAGTATTTT,CASSLDNSGSPDTQYF,TRBJ2-3,TRBD2,TRBV5-4,few
TGTGCCAGCAGTTACAGGGGAACTAGCGGGGGGACGGAGACCCAGTACTTC,CASSYRGTSGGTETQYF,TRBJ2-5,TRBD2,TRBV6-2/TRBV6-3,-
TGTGCCAGCAGCCAAGCAGGGAGGGGGAGTGAAAAACTGTTTTTT,CASSQAGRGSEKLFF,TRBJ1-4,-,TRBV14,-
TGTGCCAGCAGTGACGGGGGAAACTACGAGCAGTACTTC,CASSDGGNYEQYF,TRBJ2-7,-,TRBV2,-
TGTGCCAGCAGCCGCGTAGGACAGGAAGCTTTCTTT,CASSRVGQEAFF,TRBJ1-1,-,TRBV7-6,-
TGTGCCAGCTCACCATTGGAGGGGGCGCGGACCGGGGAGCTGTTTTTT,CASSPLEGARTGELFF,TRBJ2-2,-,TRBV18,few
TGTGCCAGCAGTCCGACACATCTTAACACTGAAGCTTTCTTT,CASSPTHLNTEAFF,TRBJ1-1,-,TRBV6-5,-
TGTGCCAGCAGCTCCCAAGGGGGTACTGAGCAGTTCTTC,CASSSQGGTEQFF,TRBJ2-1,-,TRBV7-3,-
TGTGCCTGGAGTGTCGGGACAGGCAATCAGCCCCAGCATTTT,CAWSVGTGNQPQHF,TRBJ1-5,TRBD1,TRBV30,-
TGTGCCAGCAGAGGGGACACCCAGGGAATTCAGTACTTC,CASRGDTQGIQYF,TRBJ2-4,-,TRBV2,-
TGTGCCTGGAGTCGCCCAGGGTCGGAGTTCTTC,CAWSRPGSEFF,TRBJ2-1,-,TRBV30,-
TGTGCCAGCAGTCGCGGGACAGGGGGTTTTGGCTACACCTTC,CASSRGTGGFGYTF,TRBJ1-2,TRBD1,TRBV6-5,few
TGTGCCACCAGCAGGGGGACTAGCGGGGCTTTTGATACGCAGTATTTT,CATSRGTSGAFDTQYF,TRBJ2-3,TRBD2,TRBV15,few
TGTGCCAGCAGCACCTCAGGCGGGGCGGGGGAGACCCAGTACTTC,CASSTSGGAGETQYF,TRBJ2-5,-,TRBV5-6,-
TGTGCCAGCAGCCAAGGGGCCGGGATCACTCGGAATGAGCAGTTCTTC,CASSQGAGITRNEQFF,TRBJ2-1,-,TRBV3-1/TRBV3-2,-
TGTGCCAGCAGCTTAGTCCGGAGCGGGAGTTTCTACAATGAGCAGTTCTTC,CASSLVRSGSFYNEQFF,TRBJ2-1,TRBD2,TRBV11-3,-
TGTGCCAGCAGCTTGGCGACAGCTCTTTACACCGGGGAGCTGTTTTTT,CASSLATALYTGELFF,TRBJ2-2,-,TRBV7-6,-
TGCATTATACGAGACAACACAGATACGCAGTATTTT,CIIRDNTDTQYF,TRBJ2-3,-,TRBV29-1,once
TGTGCCAGCAGTGGGAGCTACACTGAAGCTTTCTTT,CASSGSYTEAFF,TRBJ1-1,-,TRBV28,-
TGTGCCAGCATCCGAGGTCGGGGGAGACCCCAGCATTTT,CASIRGRGRPQHF,TRBJ1-5,-,TRBV28,-
TGTGCCAGCAGCTTAGTTAGCCAGCCCCAGCATTTT,CASSLVSQPQHF,TRBJ1-5,-,TRBV7-9,-
TGTGCCAGCAGCTTAGGGACTAGCGGGACTGGTGAGACCCAGTACTTC,CASSLGTSGTGETQYF,TRBJ2-5,TRBD2,TRBV7-7,-
TGTGCCAGCAGTTATGTGACTTCAACGGGTGAGCAGTTCTTC,CASSYVTSTGEQFF,TRBJ2-1,-,TRBV6-2/TRBV6-3,once
TGTGCCAGCAGCTTAGTAGGGGTGGCCACTGAAGCTTTCTTT,CASSLVGVATEAFF,TRBJ1-1,-,TRBV7-2,-
TGTGCCAGCAGTGAGTCTTCAATGGCCCATGGCTACACCTTC,CASSESSMAHGYTF,TRBJ1-2,-,TRBV25-1,-
TGTGCCAGCAGCTTAGAGAGGCAGGGGGAAAAACTGTTTTTT,CASSLERQGEKLFF,TRBJ1-4,-,TRBV7-2,few
TGTGCCAGCAGCTTCAGAGAGACCCAGTACTTC,CASSFRETQYF,TRBJ2-5,-,TRBV7-9,-
TGTGCCAGCAGTGATGGGTCGCGGGCTGATGAAGCTTTCTTT,CASSDGSRADEAFF,TRBJ1-1,-,TRBV2,-
TGTGCCAGCAGCCTAAGGGGGGCTAGCGGGAGGGAAGATGAGCAGTTCTTC,CASSLRGASGREDEQFF,TRBJ2-1,TRBD2,TRBV27,-
TGTGCCAGCAGCGTAGGTCCGGACAGGGGTGACATTCAGTACTTC,CASSVGPDRGDIQYF,TRBJ2-4,TRBD1,TRBV9,-
TGTGCCAGCGCCCGCAGTGGGGGGGCGGATGGCTACACCTTC,CASARSGGADGYTF,TRBJ1-2,-,TRBV25-1,-
TGCAGTGCTAGAGATAGCCCTGAGCAGTTCTTC,CSARDSPEQFF,TRBJ2-1,-,TRBV20-1,-
TGTGCCAGCAGTCCGCCGGGACAGGGAGTCCTCTACGAGCAGTACTTC,CASSPPGQGVLYEQYF,TRBJ2-7,TRBD1,TRBV28,-
TGTGCCAGCAGTGAAGAAGGGGAGGCCTATGGCTACACCTTC,CASSEEGEAYGYTF,TRBJ1-2,-,TRBV6-1,-
TGTGCCAGCAGCTCCAGGGGGACAGCGAACACTGAAGCTTTCTTT,CASSSRGTANTEAFF,TRBJ1-1,TRBD1,TRBV7-2,-
TGTGCCAGCAGCCGCCTAACGGGGACTAGCGGGAGCTCCTACAATGAGCAGTTCTTC,CASSRLTGTSGSSYNEQFF,TRBJ2-1,TRBD2,TRBV3-1/TRBV3-2,once